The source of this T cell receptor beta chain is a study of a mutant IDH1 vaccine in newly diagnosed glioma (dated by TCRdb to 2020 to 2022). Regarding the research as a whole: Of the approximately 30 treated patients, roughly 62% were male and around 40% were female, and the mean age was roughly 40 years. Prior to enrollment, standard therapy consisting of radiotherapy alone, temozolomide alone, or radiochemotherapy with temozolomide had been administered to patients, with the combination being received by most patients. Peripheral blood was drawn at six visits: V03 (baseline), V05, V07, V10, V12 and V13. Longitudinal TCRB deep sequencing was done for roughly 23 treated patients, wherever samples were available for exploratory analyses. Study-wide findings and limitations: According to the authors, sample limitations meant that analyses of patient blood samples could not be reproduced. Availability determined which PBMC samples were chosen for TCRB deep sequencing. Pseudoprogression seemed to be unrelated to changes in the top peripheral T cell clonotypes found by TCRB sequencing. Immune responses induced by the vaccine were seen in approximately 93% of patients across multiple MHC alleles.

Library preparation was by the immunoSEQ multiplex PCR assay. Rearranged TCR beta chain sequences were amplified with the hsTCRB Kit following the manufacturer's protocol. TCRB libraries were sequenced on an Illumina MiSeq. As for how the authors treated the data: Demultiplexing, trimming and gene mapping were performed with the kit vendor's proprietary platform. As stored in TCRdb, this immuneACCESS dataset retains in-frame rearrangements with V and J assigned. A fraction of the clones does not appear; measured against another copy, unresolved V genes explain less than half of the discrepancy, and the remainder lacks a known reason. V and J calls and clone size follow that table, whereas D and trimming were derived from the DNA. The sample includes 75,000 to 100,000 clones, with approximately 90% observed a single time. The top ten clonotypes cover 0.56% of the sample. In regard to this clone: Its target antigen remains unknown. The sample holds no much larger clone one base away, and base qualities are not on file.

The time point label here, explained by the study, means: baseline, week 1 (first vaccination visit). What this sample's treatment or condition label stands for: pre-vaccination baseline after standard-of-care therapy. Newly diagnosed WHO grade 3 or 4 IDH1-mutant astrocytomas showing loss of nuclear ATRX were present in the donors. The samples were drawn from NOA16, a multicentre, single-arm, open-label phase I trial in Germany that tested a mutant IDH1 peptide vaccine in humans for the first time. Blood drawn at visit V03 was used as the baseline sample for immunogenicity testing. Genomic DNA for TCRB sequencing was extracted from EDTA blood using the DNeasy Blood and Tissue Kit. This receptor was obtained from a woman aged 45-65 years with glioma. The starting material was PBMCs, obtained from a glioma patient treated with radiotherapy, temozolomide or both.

The CDR3 is CASTPSDPDYYGYTF. The base sequence is TGTGCCAGCACCCCTAGCGACCCAGATTACTATGGCTACACCTTC. The chain uses TRBV7-9 and TRBJ1-2; the D gene assignment is ambiguous. Spanning cysteine to phenylalanine, the CDR3 consists of 15 amino acids. The CDR3 DNA has 45 bases and is translated from base 1. Trimming costs V 7 bases and J 3 bases, and their ends lie 18 bases apart. The germline V gene (reference sequence) supplies CDR1 SEHNR and CDR2 FQNEAQ.